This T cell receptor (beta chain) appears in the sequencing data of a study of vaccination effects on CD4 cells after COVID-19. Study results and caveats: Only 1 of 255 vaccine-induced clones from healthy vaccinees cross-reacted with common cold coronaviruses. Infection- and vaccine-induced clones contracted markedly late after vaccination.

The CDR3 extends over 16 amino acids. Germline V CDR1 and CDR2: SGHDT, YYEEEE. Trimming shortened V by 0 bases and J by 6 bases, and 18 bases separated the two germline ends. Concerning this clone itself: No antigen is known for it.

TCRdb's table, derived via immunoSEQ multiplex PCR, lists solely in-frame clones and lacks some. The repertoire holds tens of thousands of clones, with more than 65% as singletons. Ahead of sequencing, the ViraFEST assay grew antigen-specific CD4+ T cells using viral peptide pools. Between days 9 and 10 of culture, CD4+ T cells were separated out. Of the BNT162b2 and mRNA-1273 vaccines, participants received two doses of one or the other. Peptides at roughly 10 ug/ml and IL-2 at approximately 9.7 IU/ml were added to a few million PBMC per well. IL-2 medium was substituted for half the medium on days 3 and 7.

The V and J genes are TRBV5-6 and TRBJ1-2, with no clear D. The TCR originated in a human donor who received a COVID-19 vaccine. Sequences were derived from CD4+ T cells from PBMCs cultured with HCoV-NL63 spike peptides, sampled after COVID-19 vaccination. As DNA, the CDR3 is TGTGCCAGCAGCTTGGGAAAGTTTGCTCCTGTTAATGGCTACACCTTC. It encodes CASSLGKFAPVNGYTF.